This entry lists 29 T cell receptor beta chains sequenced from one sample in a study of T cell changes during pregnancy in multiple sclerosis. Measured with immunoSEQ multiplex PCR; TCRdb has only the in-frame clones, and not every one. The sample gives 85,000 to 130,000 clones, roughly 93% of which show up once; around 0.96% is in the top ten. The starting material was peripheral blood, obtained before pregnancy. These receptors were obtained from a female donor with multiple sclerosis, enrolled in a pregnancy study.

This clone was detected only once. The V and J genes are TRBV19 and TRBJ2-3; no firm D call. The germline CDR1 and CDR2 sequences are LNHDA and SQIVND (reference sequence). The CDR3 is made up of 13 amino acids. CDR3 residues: CAVLVGGTDTQYF. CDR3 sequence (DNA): TGTGCGGTTCTAGTAGGTGGCACAGATACGCAGTATTTT.

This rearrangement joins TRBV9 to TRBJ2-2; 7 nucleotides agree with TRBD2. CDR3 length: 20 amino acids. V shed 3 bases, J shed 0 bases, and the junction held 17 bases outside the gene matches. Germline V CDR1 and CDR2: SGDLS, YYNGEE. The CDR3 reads CASSAHSTGPSGANTGELFF. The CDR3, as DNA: TGTGCCAGCAGCGCCCACAGCACGGGCCCTAGCGGCGCGAACACCGGGGAGCTGTTTTTT.

CDR3 amino acids: CASSPRTSGRLYNEQFF. The DNA for the CDR3 is TGTGCCAGCAGCCCCCGGACTAGCGGGAGGTTATACAATGAGCAGTTCTTC. The rearrangement joins TRBV7-9 to TRBJ2-1, with 14 bases fitting TRBD2. This CDR3 is built from 17 residues. The V gene end was trimmed by 5 bases and the J gene end by 4 bases; junction bases not matched to a gene: 7. CDR1 is SEHNR, CDR2 FQNEAQ, per germline (reference sequence).

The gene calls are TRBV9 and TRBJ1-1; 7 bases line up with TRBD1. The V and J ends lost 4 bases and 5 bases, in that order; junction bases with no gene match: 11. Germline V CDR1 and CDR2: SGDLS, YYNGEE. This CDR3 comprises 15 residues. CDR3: CASSQTPEGATEAFF. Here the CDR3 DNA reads TGTGCCAGCAGCCAAACGCCGGAGGGGGCAACTGAAGCTTTCTTT.

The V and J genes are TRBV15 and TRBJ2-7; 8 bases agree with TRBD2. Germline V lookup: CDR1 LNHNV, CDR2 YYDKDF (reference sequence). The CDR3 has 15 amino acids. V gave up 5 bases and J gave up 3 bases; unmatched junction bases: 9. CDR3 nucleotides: TGTGCCACCAGCCCGGGGGGGCAGGGACGCTACGAGCAGTACTTC. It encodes CATSPGGQGRYEQYF.

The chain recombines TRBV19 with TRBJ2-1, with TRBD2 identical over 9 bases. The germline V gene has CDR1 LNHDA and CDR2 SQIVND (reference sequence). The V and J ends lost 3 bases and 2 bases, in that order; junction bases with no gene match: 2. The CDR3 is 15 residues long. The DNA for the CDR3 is TGTGCCAGTAGTATTTCTAGCGGGACCTACAATGAGCAGTTCTTC. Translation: CASSISSGTYNEQFF.

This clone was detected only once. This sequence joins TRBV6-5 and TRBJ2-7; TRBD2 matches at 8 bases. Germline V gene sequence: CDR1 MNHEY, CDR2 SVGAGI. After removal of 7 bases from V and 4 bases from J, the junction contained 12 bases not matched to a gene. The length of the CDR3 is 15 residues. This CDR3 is CASIPSGGFGYEQYF. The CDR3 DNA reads TGTGCCAGCATACCCTCGGGGGGGTTCGGGTACGAGCAGTACTTC.

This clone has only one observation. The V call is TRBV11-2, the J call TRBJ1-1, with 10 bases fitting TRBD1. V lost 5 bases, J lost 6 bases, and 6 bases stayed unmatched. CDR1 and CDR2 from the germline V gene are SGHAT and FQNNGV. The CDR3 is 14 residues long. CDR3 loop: CASSPGQGTAEAFF. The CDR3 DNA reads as TGTGCCAGCAGCCCGGGACAGGGGACTGCTGAAGCTTTCTTT.

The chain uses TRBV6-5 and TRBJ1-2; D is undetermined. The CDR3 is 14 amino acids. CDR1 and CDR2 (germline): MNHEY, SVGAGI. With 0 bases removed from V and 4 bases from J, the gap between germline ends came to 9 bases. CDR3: CASSYSEWAYGYTF. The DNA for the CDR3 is TGTGCCAGCAGTTACTCAGAGTGGGCCTATGGCTACACCTTC.

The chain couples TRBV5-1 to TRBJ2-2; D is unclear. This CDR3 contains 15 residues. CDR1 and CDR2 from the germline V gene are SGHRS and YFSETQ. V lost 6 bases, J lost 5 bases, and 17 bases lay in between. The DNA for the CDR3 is TGCGCCAGCAAGGCGTCGGGTCTCGGTACCGGGGAGCTGTTTTTT. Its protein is CASKASGLGTGELFF.

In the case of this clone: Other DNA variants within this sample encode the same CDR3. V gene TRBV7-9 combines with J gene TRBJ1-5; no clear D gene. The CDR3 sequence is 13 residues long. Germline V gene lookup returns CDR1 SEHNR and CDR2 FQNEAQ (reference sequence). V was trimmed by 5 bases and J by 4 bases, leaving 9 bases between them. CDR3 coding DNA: TGTGCCAGCAGCCCTAGCGCTAATCAGCCCCAGCATTTT. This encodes CASSPSANQPQHF.

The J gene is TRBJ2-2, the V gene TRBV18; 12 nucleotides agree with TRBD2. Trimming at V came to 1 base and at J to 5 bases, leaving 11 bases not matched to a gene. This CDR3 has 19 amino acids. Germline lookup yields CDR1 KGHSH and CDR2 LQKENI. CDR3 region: CASSPRETSGSLRTGELFF. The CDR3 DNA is TGTGCCAGCTCACCACGGGAGACTAGCGGGAGCCTACGGACCGGGGAGCTGTTTTTT.

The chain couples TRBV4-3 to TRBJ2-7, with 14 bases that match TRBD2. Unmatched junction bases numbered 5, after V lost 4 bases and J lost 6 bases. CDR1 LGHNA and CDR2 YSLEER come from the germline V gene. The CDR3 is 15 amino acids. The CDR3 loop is CASSPSGTSGSEQYF. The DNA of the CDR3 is TGCGCCAGCAGCCCTTCAGGGACTAGCGGGAGCGAGCAGTACTTC.

As DNA, the CDR3 is TGTGCCAGCAGTCGAGGGACAGGGGTGAGGGAGCAGTACTTC. Protein product: CASSRGTGVREQYF. The rearrangement joins TRBV27 to TRBJ2-7, with 10 bases lining up with TRBD1. Germline CDR1 is MNHEY and CDR2 is SMNVEV (reference sequence). This CDR3 is built from 14 residues. The trim removed 5 bases at V and 7 bases at J, leaving 8 bases unmatched.

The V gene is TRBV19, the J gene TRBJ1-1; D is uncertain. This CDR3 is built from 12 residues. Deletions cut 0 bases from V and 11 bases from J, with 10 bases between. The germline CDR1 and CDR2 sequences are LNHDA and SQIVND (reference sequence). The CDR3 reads CASSIDRVVAFF. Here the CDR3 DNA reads TGTGCCAGTAGTATAGATCGAGTCGTCGCTTTCTTT.

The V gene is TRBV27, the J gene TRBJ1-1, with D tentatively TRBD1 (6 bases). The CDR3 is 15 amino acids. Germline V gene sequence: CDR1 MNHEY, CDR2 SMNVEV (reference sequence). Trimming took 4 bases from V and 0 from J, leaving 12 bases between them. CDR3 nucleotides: TGTGCCAGCAGTTCGCTAGGACAGATGAACACTGAAGCTTTCTTT. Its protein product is CASSSLGQMNTEAFF.

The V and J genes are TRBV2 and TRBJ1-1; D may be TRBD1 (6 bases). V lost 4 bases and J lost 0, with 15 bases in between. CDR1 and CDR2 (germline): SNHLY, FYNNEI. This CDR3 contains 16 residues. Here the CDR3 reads CASSVARGRMNTEAFF. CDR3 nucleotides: TGTGCCAGCAGTGTAGCCAGGGGAAGAATGAACACTGAAGCTTTCTTT.

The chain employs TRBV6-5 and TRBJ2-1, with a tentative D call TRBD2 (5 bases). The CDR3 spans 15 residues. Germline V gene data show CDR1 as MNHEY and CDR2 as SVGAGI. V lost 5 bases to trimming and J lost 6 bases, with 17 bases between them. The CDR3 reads CASSLVAGGGNEQFF. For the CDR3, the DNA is TGTGCCAGCAGTCTGGTCGCGGGTGGCGGCAATGAGCAGTTCTTC.

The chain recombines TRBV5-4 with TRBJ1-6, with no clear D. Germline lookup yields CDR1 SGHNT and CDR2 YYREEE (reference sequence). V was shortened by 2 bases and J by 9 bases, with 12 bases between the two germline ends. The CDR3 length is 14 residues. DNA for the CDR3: TGTGCCAGCAGCTTTTCCGGGGTTAGTTCACCCCTCCACTTT. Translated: CASSFSGVSSPLHF. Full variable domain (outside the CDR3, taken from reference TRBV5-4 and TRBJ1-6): ETGVTQSPTHLIKTRGQQVTLRCSSQSGHNTVSWYQQALGQGPQFIFQYYREEENGRGNFPPRFSGLQFPNYSSELNVNALELDDSALYLCASSFSGVSSPLHFGNGTRLTVT.

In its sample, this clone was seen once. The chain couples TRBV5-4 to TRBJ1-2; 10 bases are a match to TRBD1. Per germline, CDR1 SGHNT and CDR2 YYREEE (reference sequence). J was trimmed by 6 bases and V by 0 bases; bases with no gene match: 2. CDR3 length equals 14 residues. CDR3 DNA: TGTGCCAGCAGCTTGGGGACAGGGGGAAATGGCTACACCTTC. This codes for CASSLGTGGNGYTF.

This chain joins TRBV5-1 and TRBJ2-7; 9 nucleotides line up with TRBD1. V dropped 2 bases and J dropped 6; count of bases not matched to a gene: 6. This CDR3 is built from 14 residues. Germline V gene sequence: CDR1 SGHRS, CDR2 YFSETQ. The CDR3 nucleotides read TGCGCCAGCAGCTTTCTCGGACAGGGGCTCGAGCAGTACTTC. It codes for CASSFLGQGLEQYF.

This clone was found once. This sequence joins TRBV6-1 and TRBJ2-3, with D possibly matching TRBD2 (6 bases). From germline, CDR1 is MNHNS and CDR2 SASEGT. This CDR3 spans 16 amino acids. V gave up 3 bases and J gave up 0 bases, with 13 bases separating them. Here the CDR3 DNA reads TGTGCCAGCAGTGAGAGGGGAGGAGTTAGCACAGATACGCAGTATTTT. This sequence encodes CASSERGGVSTDTQYF.

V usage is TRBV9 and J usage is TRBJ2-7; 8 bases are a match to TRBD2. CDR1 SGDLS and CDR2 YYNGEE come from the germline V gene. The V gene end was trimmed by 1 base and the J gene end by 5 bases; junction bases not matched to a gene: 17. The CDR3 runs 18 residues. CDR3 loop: CASSVSGGWRSTAHEQYF. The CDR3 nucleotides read TGTGCCAGCAGCGTAAGCGGGGGATGGCGATCAACGGCCCACGAGCAGTACTTC.

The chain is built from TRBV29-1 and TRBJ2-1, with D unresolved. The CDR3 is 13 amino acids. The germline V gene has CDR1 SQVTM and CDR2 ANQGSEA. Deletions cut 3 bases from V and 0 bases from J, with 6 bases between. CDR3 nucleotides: TGCAGCGTTGATGAGAGCTCCTACAATGAGCAGTTCTTC. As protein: CSVDESSYNEQFF.

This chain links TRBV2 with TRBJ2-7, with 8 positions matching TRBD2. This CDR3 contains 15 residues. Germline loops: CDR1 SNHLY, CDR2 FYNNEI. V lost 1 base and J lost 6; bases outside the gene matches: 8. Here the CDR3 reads CASSEGGLVTPEQYF. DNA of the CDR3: TGTGCCAGCAGTGAAGGGGGACTAGTGACCCCCGAGCAGTACTTC.

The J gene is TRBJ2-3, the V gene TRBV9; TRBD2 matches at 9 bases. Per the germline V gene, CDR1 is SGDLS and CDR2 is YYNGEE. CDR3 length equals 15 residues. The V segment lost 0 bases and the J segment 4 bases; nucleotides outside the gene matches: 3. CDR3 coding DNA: TGTGCCAGCAGCGTAGGGGGACTAGCATCAGATACGCAGTATTTT. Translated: CASSVGGLASDTQYF.

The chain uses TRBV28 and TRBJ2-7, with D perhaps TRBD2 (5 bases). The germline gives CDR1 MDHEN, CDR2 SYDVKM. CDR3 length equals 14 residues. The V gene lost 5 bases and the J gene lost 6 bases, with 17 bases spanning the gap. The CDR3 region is CASSSASILPEQYF. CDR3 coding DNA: TGTGCCAGCAGTAGCGCTAGCATTTTACCCGAGCAGTACTTC.

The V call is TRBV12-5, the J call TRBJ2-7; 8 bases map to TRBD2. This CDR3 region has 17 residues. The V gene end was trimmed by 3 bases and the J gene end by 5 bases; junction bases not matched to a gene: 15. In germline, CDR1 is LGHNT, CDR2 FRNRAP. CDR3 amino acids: CASGLIISGGPLDEQYF. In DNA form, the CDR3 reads TGTGCTAGTGGTTTAATTATCAGCGGGGGACCCTTAGACGAGCAGTACTTC.

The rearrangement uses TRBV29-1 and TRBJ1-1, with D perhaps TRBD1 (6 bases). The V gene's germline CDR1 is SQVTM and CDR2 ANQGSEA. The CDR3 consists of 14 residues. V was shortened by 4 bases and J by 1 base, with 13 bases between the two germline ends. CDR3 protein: CSVVRTGRNTEAFF. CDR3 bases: TGCAGCGTTGTTCGAACAGGGAGGAACACTGAAGCTTTCTTT.